Below, 26 T cell receptor beta chains from the same sample are listed, as sequenced in a study of Ad26.COV2.S vaccination and SARS-CoV-2 variants. Repertoires were generated with immunoSEQ multiplex PCR, while TCRdb's copy carries only in-frame clones and drops some. The sample includes roughly 350,000 clones, 87% of them seen just once. Treatment reported: roughly 19 received Ad26.COV2.S at low or high dose, single or two shots; 5 received placebo; per-sample allocation not given. The samples date from day 63 after the first vaccine or placebo injection. Here the sequenced sample was peripheral blood, taken in a trial of Ad26.COV2.S vaccine versus placebo. The receptor source for this set is a person between 18 and 60 years old who received the Ad26.COV2.S COVID-19 vaccine or a placebo.

V and J are TRBV5-1 and TRBJ2-2, with D possibly being TRBD1 (6 bases). V was clipped by 3 bases and J by 7 bases, with 19 bases between them. This CDR3 spans 16 amino acids. Germline CDR1 is SGHRS and CDR2 is YFSETQ. The CDR3 region is CASSWRETGSGGELFF. CDR3 bases: TGCGCCAGCAGCTGGAGAGAGACAGGTTCTGGCGGGGAGCTGTTTTTT.

The chain recombines TRBV29-1 with TRBJ2-7; 9 nucleotides align to TRBD1. Germline lookup yields CDR1 SQVTM and CDR2 ANQGSEA. V dropped 4 bases and J dropped 5; count of bases not matched to a gene: 15. This CDR3 contains 16 residues. The CDR3 is CSVASVAYRGLNEQYF. CDR3 coding DNA: TGCAGCGTTGCCTCCGTCGCCTACAGGGGGCTGAACGAGCAGTACTTC.

This clone was detected a few times. The chain is built from TRBV2 and TRBJ1-2, with no clear D. Looked up from germline, CDR1 is SNHLY and CDR2 is FYNNEI. The germline V and J ends were trimmed by 7 bases and 0 bases, with 15 bases remaining between them. The CDR3 sequence is 15 residues long. This CDR3 reads CASKEGLPSNYGYTF. In nucleotides, the CDR3 is TGTGCCAGCAAGGAGGGTCTTCCCTCTAACTATGGCTACACCTTC.

This chain links TRBV19 with TRBJ1-5; the D is unclear. This CDR3 spans 14 amino acids. CDR1 and CDR2 (germline): LNHDA, SQIVND (reference sequence). V dropped 3 bases and J dropped 7 bases, with 13 bases sitting between them. As DNA, the CDR3 is TGTGCCAGTAGTATTCAAGCGGACCGACAGCCCCAGCATTTT. Translation: CASSIQADRQPQHF. Filled out from reference TRBV19 and TRBJ1-5, the complete variable domain reads DGGITQSPKYLFRKEGQNVTLSCEQNLNHDAMYWYRQDPGQGLRLIYYSQIVNDFQKGDIAEGYSVSREKKESFPLTVTSAQKNPTAFYLCASSIQADRQPQHFGDGTRLSIL.

Here the CDR3 DNA reads TGTGCCAGCAGTTACCTAGACAGGGGCTCCTACAATGAGCAGTTCTTC. As protein: CASSYLDRGSYNEQFF. This chain joins TRBV6-6 and TRBJ2-1; TRBD1 agrees at 8 bases. There are 16 residues in the CDR3. V trimming: 2 bases; J trimming: 0 bases; junction bases outside the gene matches: 3. The germline V gene encodes CDR1 MNHNY and CDR2 SVGAGI (reference sequence).

This clone appeared a few times. The gene calls are TRBV6-1 and TRBJ1-2, with D perhaps matching TRBD1 (6 bases). Germline lookup yields CDR1 MNHNS and CDR2 SASEGT. Trimming stripped 2 bases from V and 8 bases from J, with 18 bases between. This CDR3 comprises 15 residues. CDR3 DNA sequence: TGTGCCAGCAGTGAACGTATTGGGGGGGCAGGCGGCTACACCTTC. As protein: CASSERIGGAGGYTF.

The chain recombines TRBV2 with TRBJ1-2, with 11 bases lining up with TRBD1. After removal of 6 bases from V and 8 bases from J, the junction contained 8 bases not matched to a gene. Germline CDR1 and CDR2: SNHLY and FYNNEI. The length of the CDR3 is 14 residues. CDR3 loop: CASRGDRGAVGYTF. CDR3 coding DNA: TGTGCCAGCAGGGGGGACAGGGGGGCTGTCGGCTACACCTTC.

This chain joins TRBV19 and TRBJ2-7; 15 nucleotides align to TRBD2. The CDR3 loop spans 17 amino acids. The germline V gene encodes CDR1 LNHDA and CDR2 SQIVND (reference sequence). Trimming at V came to 3 bases and at J to 3 bases, leaving 6 bases not matched to a gene. In nucleotides, the CDR3 is TGTGCCAGTAGTATCAGCGGACTAGCGGGGGGGCTCTACGAGCAGTACTTC. Its protein product is CASSISGLAGGLYEQYF. Full variable domain (outside the CDR3, taken from reference TRBV19 and TRBJ2-7): DGGITQSPKYLFRKEGQNVTLSCEQNLNHDAMYWYRQDPGQGLRLIYYSQIVNDFQKGDIAEGYSVSREKKESFPLTVTSAQKNPTAFYLCASSISGLAGGLYEQYFGPGTRLTVT.

This CDR3 is CSAGPGQEGEQYF. The CDR3 DNA is TGCAGCGCCGGACCGGGCCAAGAGGGCGAGCAGTACTTC. V is TRBV29-1 and J is TRBJ2-7; D is possibly TRBD2 (5 bases). Germline CDR1 is SQVTM and CDR2 is ANQGSEA. The CDR3 extends over 13 amino acids. Between the trimmed V and J ends, which lost 7 bases and 6 bases, there was a span of 19 bases.

This clone has just one count. This chain connects TRBV4-1 to TRBJ1-6, with 8 bases that match TRBD1. J was trimmed by 2 bases and V by 0 bases; bases with no gene match: 3. CDR3 length: 17 amino acids. Per germline, CDR1 MGHRA and CDR2 YSYEKL. CDR3 sequence reads: CASSQDGRGPYNSPLHF. In DNA, the CDR3 is TGCGCCAGCAGCCAAGACGGCAGGGGGCCCTATAATTCACCCCTCCACTTT.

V usage is TRBV7-9 and J usage is TRBJ1-2; possibly TRBD1 for D (5 bases). V lost 1 base and J 4 bases, leaving 13 bases between the germline ends. This CDR3 region has 15 residues. Germline V lookup: CDR1 SEHNR, CDR2 FQNEAQ (reference sequence). CDR3 in DNA: TGTGCCAGCAGCTTAGTCTTAGGCCAGGGCTATGGCTACACCTTC. This translates into CASSLVLGQGYGYTF.

The J gene is TRBJ1-2, the V gene TRBV30; tentatively, D is TRBD1 (6 bases). Trimming stripped 2 bases from V and 4 bases from J, with 20 bases between. The CDR3 length is 16 residues. CDR1 GTSNPN and CDR2 SVGIG come from the germline V gene (reference sequence). The CDR3 protein is CAWSSRRGAGVYGYTF. CDR3 DNA sequence: TGTGCCTGGAGTTCGAGACGGGGGGCCGGAGTCTATGGCTACACCTTC.

J is TRBJ2-7 and V is TRBV6-6; 7 bases agree with TRBD1. The CDR3 spans 13 residues. Looked up from germline, CDR1 is MNHNY and CDR2 is SVGAGI (reference sequence). The V gene end was trimmed by 7 bases and the J gene end by 7 bases; junction bases not matched to a gene: 10. The CDR3 region is CASTQTGAREQYF. For the CDR3, the DNA is TGTGCCAGCACTCAAACAGGGGCTCGGGAGCAGTACTTC.

This chain uses TRBV11-1 with TRBJ2-7; D is ambiguous. The V gene's germline CDR1 is SGHAT and CDR2 FQDESV (reference sequence). This CDR3 contains 11 residues. The V end was cut by 3 bases, the J end by 5 bases, with 5 bases between. CDR3 amino acids: CASSFLDEQYF. As DNA, the CDR3 is TGTGCCAGCAGCTTTTTGGACGAGCAGTACTTC.

The rearrangement uses TRBV27 and TRBJ1-6, with TRBD1 matching 8 bases. Trimming cost V 6 bases and J 14 bases; bases outside gene matches: 9. The CDR3 spans 13 residues. The V gene's germline CDR1 is MNHEY and CDR2 SMNVEV (reference sequence). As DNA, the CDR3 is TGTGCCAGCAGGTCAAACAGGGGGTCCACCCTCCACTTT. This gives the protein CASRSNRGSTLHF.

The rearrangement links TRBV6-5 to TRBJ2-5; D gene unclear. The CDR3 length is 15 residues. Deletions cut 8 bases from V and 0 bases from J, with 16 bases between. Germline loops: CDR1 MNHEY, CDR2 SVGAGI. The CDR3 bases are TGTGCCAGCCGGCTGGACCCCGGGTACCAAGAGACCCAGTACTTC. The encoded protein is CASRLDPGYQETQYF.

The V and J genes are TRBV15 and TRBJ2-5; 12 bases agree with TRBD2. CDR1 is LNHNV, CDR2 YYDKDF, per germline (reference sequence). The CDR3 is 16 residues long. J gave up 5 bases and V 2 bases, and 6 bases lay outside the gene matches. The CDR3 reads CATSRLTSGGGETQYF. DNA for the CDR3: TGTGCCACCAGCAGACTGACTAGCGGGGGTGGGGAGACCCAGTACTTC.

The chain couples TRBV6-5 to TRBJ1-5, with D unclear. This CDR3 is built from 13 residues. Germline CDR1 is MNHEY and CDR2 is SVGAGI. V lost 11 bases and J lost 3, with 14 bases in between. This CDR3 reads CAVKQGNNQPQHF. CDR3 nucleotide sequence: TGTGCCGTCAAGCAAGGGAACAATCAGCCCCAGCATTTT.

This rearrangement joins TRBV4-1 to TRBJ1-3; TRBD1 agrees at 9 bases. Trimming at V came to 4 bases and at J to 0 bases, leaving 4 bases not matched to a gene. This CDR3 comprises 16 residues. Germline lookup yields CDR1 MGHRA and CDR2 YSYEKL. CDR3 residues: CASSPLDRGSGNTIYF. The CDR3, as DNA: TGCGCCAGCAGCCCCCTGGACAGGGGCTCTGGAAACACCATATATTTT.

The genes are TRBV6-5 and TRBJ2-2; 8 bases agree with TRBD1. This CDR3 spans 15 amino acids. The J segment lost 4 bases and the V segment lost 10 bases, leaving 11 bases of the junction unmatched. CDR1 MNHEY and CDR2 SVGAGI come from the germline V gene. CDR3 sequence reads: CATSQTGASTGELFF. The CDR3 DNA reads TGTGCCACATCCCAGACAGGGGCGAGCACCGGGGAGCTGTTTTTT.

The chain recombines TRBV24-1 with TRBJ2-1; perhaps TRBD1 as D (6 bases). Trimming left V 6 bases short and J 7 bases short, with 15 bases between. Germline values: CDR1 KGHDR, CDR2 SFDVKD. This CDR3 contains 14 residues. CDR3 in amino acids: CATSSAGDQNEQFF. The CDR3 DNA reads TGTGCCACCAGTTCTGCAGGGGACCAAAATGAGCAGTTCTTC.

The chain is built from TRBV19 and TRBJ1-1, with D uncertain. Per germline, CDR1 LNHDA and CDR2 SQIVND (reference sequence). With 7 bases removed from V and 3 bases from J, the gap between germline ends came to 12 bases. The CDR3 is 13 amino acids. The CDR3 sequence: CASTLGRDTEAFF. CDR3 nucleotides: TGTGCCAGTACCTTAGGACGGGACACTGAAGCTTTCTTT.

The chain has TRBV5-1 and TRBJ2-3; 7 nucleotides line up with TRBD2. Germline CDR1 and CDR2: SGHRS and YFSETQ. This CDR3 has 16 amino acids. Germline trimming cut 0 bases from V and 2 bases from J; bases unmatched to any gene: 6. The CDR3 protein is CASSLGLAESTDTQYF. The CDR3 DNA sequence: TGCGCCAGCAGCTTGGGGCTAGCGGAGTCCACAGATACGCAGTATTTT. Supplemented by reference TRBV5-1 and TRBJ2-3, the full variable domain reads KAGVTQTPRYLIKTRGQQVTLSCSPISGHRSVSWYQQTPGQGLQFLFEYFSETQRNKGNFPGRFSGRQFSNSRSEMNVSTLELGDSALYLCASSLGLAESTDTQYFGPGTRLTVL.

This rearrangement joins TRBV27 to TRBJ2-1; TRBD2 matches at 12 bases. With V trimmed by 4 bases and J by 0 bases, 7 bases remained unmatched. Germline V gene sequence: CDR1 MNHEY, CDR2 SMNVEV (reference sequence). The CDR3 covers 18 residues. CDR3 amino acids: CASSSLTSGGPSYNEQFF. The CDR3 DNA follows: TGTGCCAGCAGTTCACTTACTAGCGGGGGGCCCTCCTACAATGAGCAGTTCTTC.

The count of this clone is one. The rearrangement links TRBV12-5 to TRBJ2-3, with a tentative D call TRBD1 (6 bases). This CDR3 contains 16 residues. Germline V gene lookup returns CDR1 LGHNT and CDR2 FRNRAP. Trimming stripped 4 bases from V and 0 bases from J, with 14 bases between. As DNA, the CDR3 is TGTGCTAGTGGTTCCCCGACAGGAAGAAGCACAGATACGCAGTATTTT. Translated: CASGSPTGRSTDTQYF.

This clone was detected a few times. This rearrangement joins TRBV4-1 to TRBJ1-5; D ambiguous. Germline lookup yields CDR1 MGHRA and CDR2 YSYEKL. With 2 bases removed from V and 4 bases from J, the gap between germline ends came to 18 bases. CDR3 length equals 17 residues. CDR3 nucleotides: TGCGCCAGCAGCCAACTCCCCGGACCCCTTGGGAATCAGCCCCAGCATTTT. Its protein is CASSQLPGPLGNQPQHF.